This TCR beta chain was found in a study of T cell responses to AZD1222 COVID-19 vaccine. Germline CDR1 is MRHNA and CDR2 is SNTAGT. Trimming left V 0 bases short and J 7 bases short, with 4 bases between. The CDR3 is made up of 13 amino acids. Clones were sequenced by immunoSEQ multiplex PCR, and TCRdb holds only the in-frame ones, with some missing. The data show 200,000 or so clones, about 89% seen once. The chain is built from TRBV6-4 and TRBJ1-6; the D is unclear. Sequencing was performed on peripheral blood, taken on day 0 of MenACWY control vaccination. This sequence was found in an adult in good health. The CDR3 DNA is TGTGCCAGCAGTGACTCAGGGAATTCACCCCTCCACTTT. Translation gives CASSDSGNSPLHF.